The subject of this entry is one TCR beta chain. Authors' data handling: Nucleated cell number was recorded as an estimate derived from reference gene primer amplification. The assay was immunoSEQ multiplex PCR, and TCRdb's table has in-frame clones only and misses some. Clone size and V and J calls were adopted from that table, with D and trimming inferred from the DNA. The sample shows 90,000 to 140,000 clones, 80% to 85% of them seen only once. This CDR3 contains 14 residues. The germline V and J ends were trimmed by 2 bases and 5 bases, with 12 bases remaining between them. CDR1 is LNHDA, CDR2 SQIVND, per germline (reference sequence). This entry belongs to a study of blood T cell repertoires in COVID-19. On the study more broadly: Collection of acute and convalescent COVID-19 samples took place in the United States, Italy and Spain. In each case, the material was cDNA or gDNA derived from T cells, B-cell-depleted T cells, or PBMCs.

The chain is built from TRBV19 and TRBJ1-1, with D hard to call. Material for sequencing was peripheral blood. The receptor was isolated from an elderly man with acute or convalescent COVID-19. CDR3 in DNA: TGTGCCAGTAGTATAAATAACGGAGGGACTGAAGCTTTCTTT. It specifies CASSINNGGTEAFF.